Listed here are 22 T cell receptor beta chains from one sample, sequenced in a study of blood T cell repertoires in COVID-19. Repertoires were generated with immunoSEQ multiplex PCR, while TCRdb's copy carries only in-frame clones and drops some. The sample contains 200,000 or so clones, about 80% of which appear only once. The sample was PBMCs or T cells enriched from blood (not recorded which). Receptors were obtained from a woman aged 40 to 49 with acute COVID-19.

The chain combines TRBV11-1 with TRBJ1-2; 9 bases line up with TRBD1. Germline V gene lookup returns CDR1 SGHAT and CDR2 FQDESV (reference sequence). CDR3 length equals 14 residues. V was clipped by 3 bases and J by 10 bases; unmatched bases: 9. CDR3 sequence: CASSFNDRGAAYTF. CDR3 in DNA: TGTGCCAGCAGCTTCAATGACAGGGGGGCGGCCTACACCTTC.

CDR3 protein: CATSDPGGNNEKLFF. The CDR3 region has the DNA TGTGCCACCAGTGACCCAGGGGGTAATAATGAAAAACTGTTTTTT. This chain connects TRBV24-1 to TRBJ1-4, with 7 bases lining up with TRBD1. Germline V lookup: CDR1 KGHDR, CDR2 SFDVKD. With V trimmed by 4 bases and J by 4 bases, 5 bases remained unmatched. This CDR3 comprises 15 residues.

The chain has TRBV5-1 and TRBJ2-5; 8 nucleotides line up with TRBD1. Trimming at V came to 2 bases and at J to 1 base, leaving 4 bases not matched to a gene. This CDR3 has 15 amino acids. CDR1 is SGHRS, CDR2 YFSETQ, per germline. The CDR3 DNA reads TGCGCCAGCAGCTTAGGGACAGGCCTCCAAGAGACCCAGTACTTC. As protein: CASSLGTGLQETQYF.

The chain couples TRBV11-3 to TRBJ2-7; D is uncertain. Germline V CDR1 and CDR2: SGHNT, YENEEA. V was pared by 5 bases and J by 1 base, with 15 bases between. This CDR3 has 15 residues. Here the CDR3 DNA reads TGTGCCAGCAGCCTCGGCAGAGCGCCTTCCTACGAGCAGTACTTC. This gives the protein CASSLGRAPSYEQYF.

For the CDR3, the DNA is TGCGCCAGCAGCCAAGATCGATTAGGGAGCTACTACGAGCAGTACTTC. Amino acids: CASSQDRLGSYYEQYF. The chain links TRBV4-3 to TRBJ2-7, with D tentatively TRBD2 (5 bases). The CDR3 has 16 amino acids. Germline CDR1 reads LGHNA; CDR2 reads YSLEER. V lost 0 bases and J 3 bases, leaving 15 bases between the germline ends.

This chain joins TRBV4-3 and TRBJ2-1; 9 nucleotides agree with TRBD2. J lost 2 bases, V lost 0 bases, and 2 bases had no gene match. The CDR3 runs 16 residues. Germline lookup yields CDR1 LGHNA and CDR2 YSLEER. CDR3 in amino acids: CASSQDASGAYNEQFF. CDR3 DNA sequence: TGCGCCAGCAGCCAAGATGCTAGCGGGGCCTACAATGAGCAGTTCTTC.

The rearrangement uses TRBV19 and TRBJ1-5; D possibly corresponds to TRBD1 (6 bases). Trimming shortened V by 4 bases and J by 4 bases, and 14 bases separated the two germline ends. The CDR3 extends over 15 amino acids. Germline CDR1 is LNHDA and CDR2 is SQIVND (reference sequence). In DNA, the CDR3 is TGTGCCAGTAGTAAGATAGGGGGAGAGAATCAGCCCCAGCATTTT. Its protein is CASSKIGGENQPQHF.

The gene calls are TRBV6-2 or TRBV6-3 and TRBJ2-2, with TRBD2 as a possible D gene (6 bases). The CDR3 sequence is 15 residues long. The V gene's germline CDR1 is MNHEY and CDR2 SVGEGT. V gave up 2 bases and J gave up 2 bases, with 9 bases separating them. This chain's CDR3 is CASSYGGTNTGELFF. The CDR3 coding sequence is TGTGCCAGCAGTTACGGCGGGACCAACACCGGGGAGCTGTTTTTT.

V gene TRBV3-1 (or the pseudogene TRBV3-2) combines with J gene TRBJ1-2; 7 nucleotides line up with TRBD1. The trim removed 2 bases at V and 5 bases at J, leaving 5 bases unmatched. CDR3 length equals 14 residues. Germline lookup yields CDR1 LGHDT and CDR2 YNNKEL (reference sequence). The CDR3 loop reads CASSQMTGNYGYTF. The CDR3 DNA sequence: TGTGCCAGCAGCCAAATGACAGGGAATTATGGCTACACCTTC.

The rearrangement uses TRBV4-3 and TRBJ1-2; no clear D gene. V was shortened by 0 bases and J by 8 bases, with 10 bases between the two germline ends. The germline CDR1 and CDR2 sequences are LGHNA and YSLEER. CDR3 length: 13 residues. CDR3: CASSQDLGRGYTF. The CDR3 DNA is TGCGCCAGCAGCCAAGACTTGGGGAGGGGCTACACCTTC.

This chain uses TRBV6-1 with TRBJ1-2, with 11 positions matching TRBD1. Germline CDR1 reads MNHNS; CDR2 reads SASEGT. V was clipped by 1 base and J by 5 bases; unmatched bases: 3. The CDR3 is 15 residues long. The CDR3 is CASSEGDRGRYGYTF. The DNA for the CDR3 is TGTGCCAGCAGTGAAGGGGACAGGGGGAGGTATGGCTACACCTTC.

The chain has TRBV2 and TRBJ2-1; TRBD1 matches 7 bases. The CDR3 is 15 residues long. Germline loops: CDR1 SNHLY, CDR2 FYNNEI. Trimming cost V 6 bases and J 2 bases; bases outside gene matches: 7. The CDR3 spells CASSADRATYNEQFF. Written as DNA, the CDR3 is TGTGCCAGCAGCGCAGACAGGGCAACCTACAATGAGCAGTTCTTC.

The chain recombines TRBV5-4 with TRBJ1-6; the D is unclear. CDR1 is SGHNT and CDR2 is YYREEE in the germline V gene (reference sequence). The CDR3 loop spans 16 amino acids. V shed 1 base and J shed 0 bases, with 8 bases lying between them. The CDR3 loop reads CASSLQVYSYNSPLHF. DNA of the CDR3: TGTGCCAGCAGCTTGCAGGTGTACTCCTATAATTCACCCCTCCACTTT.

This clone was counted only a few times. V is TRBV4-1 and J is TRBJ2-5, with D maybe TRBD2 (5 bases). Deletions cut 0 bases from V and 5 bases from J, with 13 bases between. CDR1 and CDR2 (germline): MGHRA, YSYEKL. CDR3 length: 15 amino acids. The CDR3 DNA is TGCGCCAGCAGCCAAGATCGGGGTAGGGAGGAGACCCAGTACTTC. This encodes CASSQDRGREETQYF.

The genes are TRBV10-3 and TRBJ1-1; D is unclear. V was shortened by 3 bases and J by 3 bases, with 11 bases between the two germline ends. In germline, CDR1 is ENHRY, CDR2 SYGVKD. CDR3 length: 14 amino acids. CDR3 bases: TGTGCCATCAGTGACCACGACACCTACACTGAAGCTTTCTTT. This codes for CAISDHDTYTEAFF.

This chain links TRBV2 with TRBJ1-3, with 7 bases fitting TRBD1. The V gene's germline CDR1 is SNHLY and CDR2 FYNNEI. V dropped 5 bases and J dropped 2; count of bases not matched to a gene: 9. The CDR3 contains 16 residues. CDR3 in amino acids: CASSSTGAGPGNTIYF. The CDR3 DNA sequence: TGTGCCAGCAGTTCCACAGGGGCCGGTCCTGGAAACACCATATATTTT.

The chain joins TRBV4-3 to TRBJ1-4; TRBD1 matches at 9 bases. CDR1 is LGHNA and CDR2 is YSLEER in the germline V gene. Germline trimming cut 6 bases from V and 7 bases from J; bases unmatched to any gene: 6. This CDR3 is 14 amino acids long. The CDR3 protein is CASSRGTGSEKLFF. Written as DNA, the CDR3 is TGCGCCAGCAGTCGAGGGACAGGGAGTGAAAAACTGTTTTTT.

This clone is a singleton in its sample. The chain employs TRBV11-3 and TRBJ1-6, with D unresolved. Germline V CDR1 and CDR2: SGHNT, YENEEA. V lost 4 bases to trimming and J lost 7 bases, with 17 bases between them. This CDR3 has 16 residues. In nucleotides, the CDR3 is TGTGCCAGCAGCTCCCCTCCTGAGAGGCACAATTCACCCCTCCACTTT. Translation: CASSSPPERHNSPLHF. Filled out from reference TRBV11-3 and TRBJ1-6, the complete variable domain reads EAGVVQSPRYKIIEKKQPVAFWCNPISGHNTLYWYLQNLGQGPELLIRYENEEAVDDSQLPKDRFSAERLKGVDSTLKIQPAELGDSAVYLCASSSPPERHNSPLHFGNGTRLTVT.

V gene TRBV18 combines with J gene TRBJ1-2; 10 bases line up with TRBD1. CDR3 length: 15 residues. Germline V gene data show CDR1 as KGHSH and CDR2 as LQKENI. Trimming took 3 bases from V and 12 from J; bases not matched to a gene: 13. The CDR3 DNA reads TGTGCCAGCTCACCGCCCTTGACAGGGGGCGCCTTCCACACCTTC. Translating gives CASSPPLTGGAFHTF.

The rearrangement links TRBV9 to TRBJ2-1; TRBD2 matches at 10 bases. Per the germline V gene, CDR1 is SGDLS and CDR2 is YYNGEE. V was pared by 0 bases and J by 6 bases, with 6 bases of the junction left unmatched. The CDR3 is made up of 16 amino acids. The CDR3 spells CASSVDPSGGSNEQFF. In nucleotides, the CDR3 is TGTGCCAGCAGCGTAGACCCTAGCGGGGGATCCAATGAGCAGTTCTTC. The variable domain in full, with the rest retrieved from reference TRBV9 and TRBJ2-1, is DSGVTQTPKHLITATGQRVTLRCSPRSGDLSVYWYQQSLDQGLQFLIQYYNGEERAKGNILERFSAQQFPDLHSELNLSSLELGDSALYFCASSVDPSGGSNEQFFGPGTRLTVL.

J is TRBJ2-7 and V is TRBV6-5, with 8 bases matching TRBD2. Germline V gives CDR1 MNHEY, CDR2 SVGAGI. This CDR3 contains 15 residues. Trimming removed 6 bases from V and 6 bases from J; junction bases left unmatched: 13. CDR3 sequence: CASSPLSGALLEQYF. The CDR3 coding sequence is TGTGCCAGCAGCCCCCTTAGCGGGGCCCTCCTCGAGCAGTACTTC.

This sequence joins TRBV7-8 and TRBJ1-2, with 9 positions matching TRBD1. This CDR3 comprises 16 residues. V shed 1 base and J 4 bases; nucleotides not matched to a gene: 7. Germline CDR1 and CDR2: SGHVS and FQNEAQ. CDR3 sequence: CASSLGTGGASYGYTF. In DNA, the CDR3 is TGTGCCAGCAGCTTAGGAACAGGGGGCGCATCCTATGGCTACACCTTC.